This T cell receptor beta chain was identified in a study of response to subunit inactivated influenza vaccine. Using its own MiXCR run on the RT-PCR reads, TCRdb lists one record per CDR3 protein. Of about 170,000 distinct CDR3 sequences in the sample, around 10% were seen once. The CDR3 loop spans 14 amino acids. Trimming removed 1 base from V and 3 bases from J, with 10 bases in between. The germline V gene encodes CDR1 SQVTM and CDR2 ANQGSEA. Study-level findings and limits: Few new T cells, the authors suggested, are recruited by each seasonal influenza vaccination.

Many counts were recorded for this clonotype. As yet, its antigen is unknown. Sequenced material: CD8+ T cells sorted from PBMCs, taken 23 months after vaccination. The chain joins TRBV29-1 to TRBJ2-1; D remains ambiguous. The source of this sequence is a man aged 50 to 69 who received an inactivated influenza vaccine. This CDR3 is CSVEGGTVYNEQFF. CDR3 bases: TGCAGCGTTGAAGGGGGAACAGTCTACAATGAGCAGTTCTTC.